The rows below give T cell receptor beta chains drawn from one sample of a study of CD4 and CD8 cells across lung adenocarcinoma regions. MiXCR was run by TCRdb on the PCR reads, yielding one entry per CDR3 protein. This sample has around 25,000 distinct CDR3 sequences, with 45% to 50% found just once. The specimen was CD8+ T cells from the center of a lung tumor. The receptor source for this set is a male donor with lung adenocarcinoma. The CD4 and CD8 labels of this study may be unreliable. Both conserved end residues are part of each CDR3. The D gene is left open where the match is weak. Only part of the rows carry a size: once, few, many, or a class if the clone is expanded.

J gene: TRBJ1-2; clone size: once; D gene: .; V gene: TRBV7-2; CDR3 protein: CASSLASGSGHGYTF; CDR3 DNA: TGTGCCAGCAGCTTAGCCTCCGGTTCTGGCCATGGCTACACCTTC
J gene: TRBJ2-2; clone size: .; D gene: .; V gene: TRBV6-5; CDR3 protein: CASSYAVNTEELYF; CDR3 DNA: TGTGCCAGCAGTTACGCTGTGAACACCGAGGAGCTGTATTTT
J gene: TRBJ2-2; clone size: .; D gene: .; V gene: TRBV6-1; CDR3 protein: CASSWGRGSTGALFF; CDR3 DNA: TGTGCCAGCAGCTGGGGGAGAGGGAGCACCGGTGCGCTGTTTTTT
J gene: TRBJ2-1; clone size: many; D gene: .; V gene: TRBV7-7; CDR3 protein: CASSLALGGYNEQFF; CDR3 DNA: TGTGCTAGCAGCTTAGCTCTAGGGGGGTACAATGAGCAGTTCTTC
J gene: TRBJ2-7; clone size: many; D gene: .; V gene: TRBV7-2; CDR3 protein: CASSLGSTVAYEQYF; CDR3 DNA: TGTGCCAGCAGCTTAGGGAGCACAGTCGCCTACGAGCAGTACTTC
J gene: TRBJ2-4; clone size: many; D gene: .; V gene: TRBV10-1; CDR3 protein: CASSESVGGGIQYF; CDR3 DNA: TGCGCCAGCAGTGAGTCGGTTGGGGGTGGCATTCAGTACTTC
J gene: TRBJ2-5; clone size: .; D gene: .; V gene: TRBV28; CDR3 protein: CASSIGGMTQETQYF; CDR3 DNA: TGTGCCAGCAGTATAGGGGGAATGACCCAAGAGACCCAGTACTTC
J gene: TRBJ2-7; clone size: many; D gene: .; V gene: TRBV6-1; CDR3 protein: CASSDLLTAGVTYEQYF; CDR3 DNA: TGTGCCAGCAGTGACCTCCTGACGGCAGGGGTGACCTACGAGCAGTACTTC
J gene: TRBJ2-6; clone size: medium-sized; D gene: TRBD2; V gene: TRBV6-5; CDR3 protein: CASRQLAGGGGANVLTF; CDR3 DNA: TGTGCCAGCAGGCAACTAGCGGGAGGCGGAGGGGCCAACGTCCTGACTTTC
J gene: TRBJ1-2; clone size: few; D gene: .; V gene: TRBV6-5; CDR3 protein: CASILFGGGSNYGYTF; CDR3 DNA: TGTGCCAGCATCCTCTTTGGGGGAGGCAGTAACTATGGCTACACCTTC
J gene: TRBJ2-1; clone size: .; D gene: .; V gene: TRBV10-3; CDR3 protein: CGRRLGRNNAQFF; CDR3 DNA: TGTGGCCGCCGGCTGGGGAGGAACAATGCGCAGTTCTTC
J gene: TRBJ1-4; clone size: few; D gene: TRBD1; V gene: TRBV5-1; CDR3 protein: CASSIQGVGSNEKLFF; CDR3 DNA: TGCGCCAGCAGCATACAGGGGGTAGGGTCTAATGAAAAACTGTTTTTT
J gene: TRBJ2-7; clone size: medium-sized; D gene: TRBD1; V gene: TRBV6-5; CDR3 protein: CASAHRGSTYEQYF; CDR3 DNA: TGTGCCAGCGCGCACAGGGGTTCTACCTACGAGCAGTACTTC
J gene: TRBJ2-3; clone size: many; D gene: TRBD1; V gene: TRBV6-1; CDR3 protein: CASTMGQTYTDTQYF; CDR3 DNA: TGTGCCAGCACCATGGGACAGACCTACACAGATACGCAGTATTTT
J gene: TRBJ2-5; clone size: .; D gene: TRBD1; V gene: TRBV4-1; CDR3 protein: CASSQGGQGDSRETQYF; CDR3 DNA: TGCGCCAGCAGCCAAGGGGGGCAGGGGGATAGCAGGGAGACCCAGTACTTC
J gene: TRBJ2-2; clone size: .; D gene: .; V gene: TRBV10-3; CDR3 protein: CAISGRIADTGELFF; CDR3 DNA: TGTGCCATCAGTGGACGAATCGCCGACACCGGGGAGCTGTTTTTT
J gene: TRBJ2-1; clone size: .; D gene: .; V gene: TRBV12-3/TRBV12-4; CDR3 protein: CASRPRDWASYNEQFF; CDR3 DNA: TGTGCCAGCAGACCCCGGGACTGGGCCTCATACAATGAGCAGTTCTTC
J gene: TRBJ2-4; clone size: once; D gene: .; V gene: TRBV6-1; CDR3 protein: CASSEEGGGGQNIQYF; CDR3 DNA: TGTGCCAGCAGTGAAGAAGGGGGGGGGGGCCAAAACATTCAGTACTTC
J gene: TRBJ2-7; clone size: .; D gene: TRBD2; V gene: TRBV6-1; CDR3 protein: CASGGEAGGDPETQYF; CDR3 DNA: TGTGCCAGCGGGGGGGAAGCGGGCGGTGACCCAGAGACGCAGTACTTC
J gene: TRBJ1-2; clone size: .; D gene: TRBD1; V gene: TRBV27; CDR3 protein: CATSFSDRAAGYTF; CDR3 DNA: TGTGCCACCAGTTTCTCCGACAGGGCCGCTGGCTACACCTTC
J gene: TRBJ2-5; clone size: .; D gene: .; V gene: TRBV10-1; CDR3 protein: CAGSEHPAEETQYF; CDR3 DNA: TGCGCGGGCAGCGAACACCCAGCCGAAGAGACCCAGTACTTC
J gene: TRBJ1-2; clone size: .; D gene: TRBD1; V gene: TRBV4-1; CDR3 protein: CASSQGTGDGYTF; CDR3 DNA: TGCGCCAGCAGCCAAGGGACAGGTGACGGCTACACCTTC
J gene: TRBJ2-6; clone size: many; D gene: .; V gene: TRBV5-3; CDR3 protein: CARRLGLGGANVLTF; CDR3 DNA: TGTGCCAGACGCCTGGGCCTCGGTGGGGCCAACGTCCTGACTTTC
J gene: TRBJ2-3; clone size: once; D gene: .; V gene: TRBV4-1; CDR3 protein: CASSRQAVSTDTQYF; CDR3 DNA: TGCGCCAGCAGCCGCCAGGCAGTGAGCACAGATACGCAGTATTTT
J gene: TRBJ2-7; clone size: .; D gene: .; V gene: TRBV5-1; CDR3 protein: CASSWTSAGEQYF; CDR3 DNA: TGCGCCAGCAGCTGGACCTCAGCTGGCGAGCAGTACTTC
J gene: TRBJ1-2; clone size: .; D gene: .; V gene: TRBV5-1; CDR3 protein: CASGSPGPKMGGYTF; CDR3 DNA: TGCGCCAGCGGCTCCCCAGGACCGAAGATGGGGGGCTACACCTTC
J gene: TRBJ2-5; clone size: .; D gene: .; V gene: TRBV7-2; CDR3 protein: CASSLAGAIETQYF; CDR3 DNA: TGTGCCAGCAGCTTAGCGGGGGCGATAGAGACCCAGTACTTC
J gene: TRBJ2-2; clone size: many; D gene: .; V gene: TRBV27; CDR3 protein: CASSLWAGWGTGELFF; CDR3 DNA: TGTGCCAGCAGTTTATGGGCAGGGTGGGGCACCGGGGAGCTGTTTTTT
J gene: TRBJ2-5; clone size: many; D gene: TRBD2; V gene: TRBV10-1; CDR3 protein: CASSAGLADEQYF; CDR3 DNA: TGCGCCAGCAGTGCCGGACTAGCGGATGAGCAGTACTTC
J gene: TRBJ2-1; clone size: .; D gene: TRBD2; V gene: TRBV6-5; CDR3 protein: CASTYGGSTSYEQFF; CDR3 DNA: TGTGCCAGCACTTACGGGGGGAGCACCTCCTACGAGCAGTTCTTC
J gene: TRBJ2-7; clone size: many; D gene: TRBD2; V gene: TRBV27; CDR3 protein: CASSHLAGVNEQYF; CDR3 DNA: TGTGCCAGCAGTCACCTAGCGGGAGTCAACGAGCAGTACTTC
J gene: TRBJ2-1; clone size: .; D gene: TRBD2; V gene: TRBV7-2; CDR3 protein: CASSSGPGLAGGRDEFF; CDR3 DNA: TGTGCCAGCAGCTCGGGGCCGGGACTAGCGGGAGGGCGGGATGAGTTCTTC
J gene: TRBJ1-1; clone size: many; D gene: .; V gene: TRBV6-1; CDR3 protein: CASSLGQNTEAFF; CDR3 DNA: TGTGCCAGCAGTCTGGGACAGAACACTGAAGCTTTCTTT
J gene: TRBJ2-3; clone size: .; D gene: .; V gene: TRBV27; CDR3 protein: CASTLCGSDTETQYF; CDR3 DNA: TGTGCCAGCACCCTTTGCGGGTCTGACACAGAGACCCAGTATTTT
J gene: TRBJ2-4; clone size: .; D gene: .; V gene: TRBV6-4; CDR3 protein: CATEIGCLKNIQYF; CDR3 DNA: TGTGCCACCGAAATTGGCTGCCTCAAAAACATTCAGTACTTC
J gene: TRBJ2-4; clone size: .; D gene: .; V gene: TRBV27; CDR3 protein: CASSLSGLGSKNIQYF; CDR3 DNA: TGTGCCAGCAGTTTATCGGGGCTGGGCTCCAAAAACATTCAGTACTTC
J gene: TRBJ2-1; clone size: few; D gene: TRBD2; V gene: TRBV14; CDR3 protein: CASGTSDHEQFF; CDR3 DNA: TGTGCCAGCGGAACTAGCGACCATGAGCAGTTCTTC
J gene: TRBJ1-3; clone size: .; D gene: .; V gene: TRBV6-1; CDR3 protein: CASSARPGQGNTIYF; CDR3 DNA: TGTGCCAGCAGTGCCAGACCGGGACAAGGAAACACCATATATTTT
J gene: TRBJ2-1; clone size: many; D gene: TRBD1; V gene: TRBV27; CDR3 protein: CASRRDRGYNEQFF; CDR3 DNA: TGTGCCAGCCGGCGGGACAGGGGGTACAATGAGCAGTTCTTC
J gene: TRBJ2-5; clone size: .; D gene: TRBD2; V gene: TRBV15; CDR3 protein: CATSIGGGETQYF; CDR3 DNA: TGTGCCACCAGCATCGGCGGGGGAGAGACCCAGTACTTC
J gene: TRBJ1-1; clone size: medium-sized; D gene: .; V gene: TRBV6-1; CDR3 protein: CASSEYTKNTEAFF; CDR3 DNA: TGTGCCAGCAGTGAATACACTAAGAACACTGAAGCTTTCTTT
J gene: TRBJ2-7; clone size: .; D gene: TRBD2; V gene: TRBV4-1; CDR3 protein: CASSQDFLAGVPYEQYF; CDR3 DNA: TGCGCCAGCAGCCAAGACTTTCTAGCGGGAGTCCCCTACGAGCAGTACTTC
J gene: TRBJ1-4; clone size: .; D gene: .; V gene: TRBV6-1; CDR3 protein: CASGGGVGELFF; CDR3 DNA: TGTGCCAGCGGGGGGGGGGTGGGGGAACTGTTTTTT
J gene: TRBJ2-5; clone size: many; D gene: TRBD2; V gene: TRBV6-5; CDR3 protein: CASSHGLAGSETQYF; CDR3 DNA: TGTGCCAGCAGTCACGGACTAGCGGGATCGGAGACCCAGTACTTC
J gene: TRBJ1-5; clone size: many; D gene: .; V gene: TRBV6-1; CDR3 protein: CASSVYKNSNQPQHF; CDR3 DNA: TGTGCCAGCAGTGTCTACAAGAATAGCAATCAGCCCCAGCATTTT